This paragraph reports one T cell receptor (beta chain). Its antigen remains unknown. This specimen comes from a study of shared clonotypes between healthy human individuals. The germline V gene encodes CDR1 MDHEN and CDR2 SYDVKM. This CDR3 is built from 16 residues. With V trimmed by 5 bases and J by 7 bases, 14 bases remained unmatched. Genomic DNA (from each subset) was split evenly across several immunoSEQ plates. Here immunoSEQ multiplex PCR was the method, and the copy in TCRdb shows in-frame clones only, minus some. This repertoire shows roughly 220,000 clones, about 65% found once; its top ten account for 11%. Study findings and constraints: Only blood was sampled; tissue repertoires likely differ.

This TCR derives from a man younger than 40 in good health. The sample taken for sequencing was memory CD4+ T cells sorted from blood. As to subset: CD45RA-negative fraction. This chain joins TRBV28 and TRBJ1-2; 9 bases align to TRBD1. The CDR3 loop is CASSRSGQGSPFGYTF. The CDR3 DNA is TGTGCCAGCAGTCGCTCTGGACAGGGGAGCCCTTTTGGCTACACCTTC.